This T cell receptor (beta chain) came from a study of T-cell memory formation after mild COVID-19. TCRdb re-called the 5' RACE reads through MiXCR, storing one row per CDR3 protein. This table holds under 150,000 distinct CDR3 sequences, 22% found once. Points from the study as a whole: CD4+ contracting clones were found mainly in CM and EM, and CD8+ ones in EMRA.

There are a few counts of this clonotype. Antigen: not known. The receptor's source is a man aged 18 to 35 who had mild COVID-19 (a few samples of this study predate the infection). Cell type and time point are not known. Sequences were obtained from PBMCs or a T cell subset sorted from them (not recorded which).

CDR3 region: CASSWDRDTEAFF. CDR3 nucleotides: TGTGCCAGCAGTTGGGACAGAGACACTGAAGCTTTCTTT. The chain uses TRBV12-3 or TRBV12-4 and TRBJ1-1, with TRBD1 matching over 7 bases. This CDR3 has 13 amino acids. J gave up 3 bases and V 4 bases, and 2 bases lay outside the gene matches.